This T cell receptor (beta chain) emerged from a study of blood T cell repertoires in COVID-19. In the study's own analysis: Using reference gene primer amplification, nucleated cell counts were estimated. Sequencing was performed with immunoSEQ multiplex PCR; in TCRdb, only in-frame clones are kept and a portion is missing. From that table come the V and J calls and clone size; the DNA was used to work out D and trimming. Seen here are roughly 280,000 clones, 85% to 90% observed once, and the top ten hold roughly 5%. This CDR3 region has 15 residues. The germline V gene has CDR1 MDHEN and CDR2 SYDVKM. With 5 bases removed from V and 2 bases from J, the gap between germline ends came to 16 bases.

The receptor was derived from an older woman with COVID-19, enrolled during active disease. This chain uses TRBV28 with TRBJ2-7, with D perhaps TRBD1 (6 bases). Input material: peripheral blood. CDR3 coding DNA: TGTGCCAGCAGTCCCACCCGGGCAGGGGCCTACGAGCAGTACTTC. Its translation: CASSPTRAGAYEQYF.